The source of this T cell receptor (beta chain) is a study of OX40 agonist ivuxolimab in advanced cancers. The study in broad terms: Ivuxolimab, which targeted the costimulatory receptor OX40 (CD134), was an agonistic, fully human IgG2 monoclonal antibody. Intravenous ivuxolimab was administered to patients every 2 weeks at six dose levels: 0.01, 0.1, 0.3, 1.5, 3 and 10 mg/kg. Of the roughly 50 dose-escalation patients, hepatocellular carcinoma was present in approximately 20, melanoma in roughly 15, renal cell carcinoma in 9 and head and neck cancer in 9. A male proportion of 82.7% and a mean age of about 60 years, ranging from about 23 to 90, were recorded for the dose-escalation cohort. Prior anti-PD-1, anti-PD-L1 or anti-CTLA-4 therapy was permitted, and checkpoint inhibitors had been received by less than 45% of dose-escalation patients. Partial responses occurred in three dose-escalation patients: two with cutaneous melanoma and one with hepatocellular carcinoma. Peripheral TCRbeta sequencing was intended to test whether TCR sequence diversity was altered and clonal T-cell expansion was caused by ivuxolimab. The monotherapy dose-escalation portion (N ≈ 56 patients) of the phase I ivuxolimab trial is reported in the paper.

Genomic DNA was extracted from sorted cells for sequencing of the TCRbeta CDR3 region. The immunoSEQ Assay was used to sequence the TCRbeta CDR3 regions. TCRdb took this table from immuneACCESS and kept in-frame rearrangements with V and J called. Such tables lack part of the clones; where checked against another copy, unresolved V genes explain under half of the gap, and the rest is unexplained. Here the sample has tens of thousands of clones; about 85% occur a single time. The ten biggest clones cover roughly 4.5% of the sample. Remarks on this clone: The antigen this receptor binds is unknown. No clone much larger than this one lies a single base away; base qualities are absent.

CDR1 and CDR2, per the germline V gene (reference sequence), are SGHNT and YYREEE. The CDR3, cysteine through phenylalanine, is 13 amino acids long. Solely the CDR3 DNA is kept, with 39 bases framed from the first base. Deletion took 3 bases off V and 10 bases off J, with a span of 16 bases between the germline ends. The trial excluded patients who had a history of autoimmune disease or who were on systemic immunosuppression. Peripheral blood for TCR sequencing was collected from all dose cohorts at baseline, on cycle 4 day 1, and on cycle 7 day 1. Samples were obtained from an open-label, multicenter, first-in-human phase I dose-escalation trial of ivuxolimab. Adults with locally advanced or metastatic melanoma, renal cell, hepatocellular, or head and neck squamous cell carcinoma were enrolled in the trial. CD4+ and CD8+ T cells were sorted separately from peripheral blood before TCR sequencing.

Study-wide findings and limitations: Partial responders in the 0.1-3.0 mg/kg groups had among the lowest normalized peripheral clonal expansion, especially among CD8+ T cells. At doses of 0.1 to 3.0 mg/kg, clonal expansion of both CD4+ and CD8+ T cells in blood was seen between baseline and week 6. After ivuxolimab, CD8+ T cells had more expanded clones than CD4+ T cells on average. Which antigens the clonally expanded peripheral T cells were specific for was not determined. Low levels of normalized T-cell clonal expansion were also seen in some patients who did not respond.

The sample here was CD4+ or CD8+ T cells sorted from blood, taken in a trial of the OX40 agonist ivuxolimab. The chain is assembled from TRBV5-4 and TRBJ1-1, and possibly TRBD1, on 6 matching bases. The TCR comes from an adult with an advanced solid tumor such as melanoma, head and neck, liver or kidney cancer. The nucleotide sequence is given as TGTGCCAGCAGCTCAGGGGACCCGTATAGAGCTTTCTTT. The translation is CASSSGDPYRAFF.